The source of this T cell receptor beta chain is a study of shared clonotypes between healthy human individuals. TCRdb's table, derived via immunoSEQ multiplex PCR, lists solely in-frame clones and lacks some. The table includes 800,000 or so clones, roughly 96% detected once. CD8 cells classed as naive were CD45RO-negative and positively selected for CCR7, excluding terminally differentiated effector memory CD45RA+ cells. Nashville, Tennessee was home to all donors, who were Caucasian adults. The sequence came from a man aged 30 to 39 in good health. Material: naive CD8+ T cells sorted from blood.

This CDR3 is CASSLDEYEQYF. The CDR3 coding sequence is TGTGCCAGCAGCTTGGACGAATACGAGCAGTACTTC. V and J are TRBV7-9 and TRBJ2-7; D is unresolved. From germline, CDR1 is SEHNR and CDR2 FQNEAQ (reference sequence). Trimming took 3 bases from V and 4 from J, leaving 7 bases between them. CDR3 length equals 12 residues.